This is a list of T cell receptor beta chains from one sample in a study of shared T cell receptors in the human thymus. Sequencing was performed with immunoSEQ multiplex PCR; in TCRdb, only in-frame clones are kept and a portion is missing. The sample lists about 610,000 clones, 88% seen once, with about 0.01% in the top ten. The sample was also reused in another study, on human thymus T cells.

The sequencing input was thymocytes. These receptors originate from a boy in the first two years of life with a congenital heart defect. The CDR3 runs from the conserved cysteine through the conserved F or W. A D gene is named only where the DNA matches it firmly. Rows may omit the clone size; those that give it use once, few, many or a size class.

TRBV11-3	TRBJ2-3	NA	NA	CASSDPGLDTQYF	TGTGCCAGCAGCGACCCGGGACTAGATACGCAGTATTTT
TRBV30	TRBJ2-1	NA	TRBD2	CAWTPGLAAYNEQFF	TGTGCCTGGACTCCGGGACTAGCGGCTTACAATGAGCAGTTCTTC
TRBV14	TRBJ2-3	once	NA	CASSQITRPPRAQYF	TGTGCCAGCAGTCAGATTACTAGGCCCCCTCGGGCGCAGTATTTT
TRBV30	TRBJ2-1	NA	TRBD1	CAWRAGGYNEQFF	TGTGCCTGGAGGGCAGGGGGCTACAATGAGCAGTTCTTC
TRBV28	TRBJ2-1	NA	TRBD2	CASSKLAGGYEQFF	TGTGCCAGCAGCAAACTAGCGGGAGGGTATGAGCAGTTCTTC
TRBV4-1	TRBJ2-2	NA	NA	CASSLQGSLFF	TGCGCCAGCAGCCTGCAGGGTTCGCTGTTTTTT
TRBV10-2	TRBJ2-7	once	TRBD2	CASSLADRSYEQYF	TGCGCCAGCAGCCTAGCGGACCGCTCCTACGAGCAGTACTTC
TRBV29-1	TRBJ1-3	NA	TRBD1	CSVGLQGEEGNTIYF	TGCAGCGTTGGACTACAGGGGGAGGAAGGAAACACCATATATTTT
TRBV4-3	TRBJ2-5	NA	NA	CASSQGYREETQYF	TGCGCCAGCAGCCAAGGCTACAGGGAAGAGACCCAGTACTTC
TRBV7-2	TRBJ2-7	NA	NA	CASSFTHGQGKDEQYF	TGTGCCAGCAGCTTCACACACGGGCAGGGCAAGGACGAGCAGTACTTC
TRBV21-1	TRBJ2-7	NA	NA	CASSIRGNSYEQYF	TGTGCCAGCAGCATTAGGGGGAATTCCTACGAGCAGTACTTC
TRBV27	TRBJ2-7	NA	NA	CASSWNGGSIPLHEQYF	TGTGCCAGCAGTTGGAATGGGGGGTCTATCCCCCTCCACGAGCAGTACTTC
TRBV10-2	TRBJ2-1	NA	TRBD2	CASSPLAGGPVGQNEQFF	TGCGCCAGCAGCCCTCTAGCGGGAGGGCCTGTGGGGCAAAATGAGCAGTTCTTC
TRBV5-1	TRBJ2-7	NA	NA	CASSSTNTEPYEQYF	TGCGCCAGCAGCTCTACCAACACAGAGCCCTACGAGCAGTACTTC
TRBV25-1	TRBJ2-1	NA	NA	CASSEYDGSFKNEQFF	TGTGCCAGCAGTGAATATGACGGGAGCTTCAAAAATGAGCAGTTCTTC
TRBV10-2	TRBJ2-1	NA	TRBD2	CASSELGLAVREQFF	TGCGCCAGCAGTGAGTTGGGACTAGCGGTTCGGGAGCAGTTCTTC
TRBV6-6	TRBJ2-1	NA	TRBD2	CASRKPGLAAYNEQFF	TGTGCCAGCAGAAAACCAGGACTAGCGGCCTACAATGAGCAGTTCTTC
TRBV27	TRBJ1-5	NA	TRBD1	CASKERQGAGGSNQPQHF	TGTGCCAGCAAAGAGAGACAGGGGGCTGGAGGCAGCAATCAGCCCCAGCATTTT
TRBV18	TRBJ2-7	NA	TRBD2	CASSPRGEASGGSSYEQYF	TGTGCCAGCTCACCACGGGGAGAGGCTAGCGGGGGAAGCTCCTACGAGCAGTACTTC
TRBV4-1	TRBJ1-1	NA	TRBD1	CASSQDRPGGRVAFF	TGCGCCAGCAGCCAAGATCGCCCAGGGGGCAGGGTAGCTTTCTTT
TRBV27	TRBJ2-5	NA	NA	CASSLANQDTIWETQYF	TGTGCCAGCAGTTTGGCCAATCAGGACACCATTTGGGAGACCCAGTACTTC
TRBV7-9	TRBJ2-1	NA	TRBD2	CASSSPSGSPRNHYNEQFF	TGTGCCAGCAGCTCCCCTAGCGGGAGTCCCCGGAACCACTACAATGAGCAGTTCTTC
TRBV5-1	TRBJ2-5	NA	NA	CASSLCGLMGETQYF	TGCGCCAGCAGCTTGTGCGGACTAATGGGGGAGACCCAGTACTTC
TRBV30	TRBJ1-1	NA	TRBD1	CAWSETGRLMNTEAFF	TGTGCCTGGAGCGAGACAGGGCGACTGATGAACACTGAAGCTTTCTTT
TRBV15	TRBJ2-3	NA	NA	CATSSGSGEGGTDTQYF	TGTGCCACCAGCAGTGGCTCAGGCGAGGGGGGCACAGATACGCAGTATTTT
TRBV4-3	TRBJ2-3	NA	TRBD2	CASSQEDPSGRSERDTQYF	TGCGCCAGCAGCCAAGAGGATCCTAGCGGGAGGAGTGAGAGAGATACGCAGTATTTT
TRBV19	TRBJ2-7	NA	TRBD1	CASSNLGTGSYEQYF	TGTGCCAGTAGTAACCTCGGGACAGGGTCCTACGAGCAGTACTTC
TRBV21-1	TRBJ2-7	NA	NA	CASNRRTSGPYEQYF	TGTGCCAGCAACCGAAGGACTAGCGGGCCCTACGAGCAGTACTTC
TRBV27	TRBJ1-2	NA	TRBD1	CASSLSGTGELSNYGYTF	TGTGCCAGCAGTTTATCGGGGACAGGAGAGCTATCTAACTATGGCTACACCTTC
TRBV25-1	TRBJ2-5	NA	TRBD2	CASAPTSGNGETQYF	TGTGCCAGCGCACCGACTAGCGGGAATGGGGAGACCCAGTACTTC
TRBV15	TRBJ2-7	NA	TRBD2	CATSREERDGYEQYF	TGTGCCACCAGCAGAGAGGAGCGGGATGGCTACGAGCAGTACTTC
TRBV6-1	TRBJ2-7	once	TRBD1	CASSPKGTGSYEQYF	TGTGCCAGCAGCCCGAAAGGGACAGGAAGCTACGAGCAGTACTTC
TRBV2	TRBJ2-7	NA	NA	CASSEAIKAEGSTDEQYF	TGTGCCAGCAGTGAAGCGATTAAGGCGGAGGGATCGACCGACGAGCAGTACTTC
TRBV5-1	TRBJ1-2	NA	TRBD1	CASSPYRGRDYGYTF	TGCGCCAGCAGCCCGTACAGGGGGCGCGACTATGGCTACACCTTC
TRBV7-3	TRBJ1-1	NA	NA	CASSVSSFTGYTEAFF	TGTGCCAGCAGCGTCAGCTCATTCACAGGTTACACTGAAGCTTTCTTT
TRBV13	TRBJ2-1	NA	NA	CASRGSDNEQFF	TGTGCCAGCCGAGGAAGCGACAATGAGCAGTTCTTC
TRBV21-1	TRBJ2-7	NA	NA	CASTPSGSPPYEQYF	TGTGCCAGCACACCTAGCGGGAGCCCACCCTACGAGCAGTACTTC
TRBV5-1	TRBJ2-7	NA	TRBD2	CASSYRLAGGYEQYF	TGCGCCAGCAGCTACCGACTAGCGGGAGGCTACGAGCAGTACTTC
TRBV9	TRBJ2-2	NA	NA	CASSVATRPGAGELFF	TGTGCCAGCAGCGTAGCTACGAGGCCAGGGGCCGGGGAGCTGTTTTTT
TRBV5-1	TRBJ2-1	NA	TRBD1	CASSPGTGVYNEQFF	TGCGCCAGCAGCCCCGGGACAGGGGTCTACAATGAGCAGTTCTTC
TRBV30	TRBJ2-7	NA	TRBD2	CASRGLDGEQYF	TGTGCCTCAAGGGGACTAGATGGCGAGCAGTACTTC
TRBV19	TRBJ2-5	once	TRBD1	CASTLTGRQETQYF	TGTGCCAGTACCCTGACAGGGCGCCAAGAGACCCAGTACTTC
TRBV6-5	TRBJ2-7	few	TRBD2	CASRRLAGGYEQYF	TGTGCCAGCAGACGACTAGCGGGAGGCTACGAGCAGTACTTC
TRBV19	TRBJ2-3	NA	TRBD1	CASLPGQSTDTQYF	TGTGCCAGCTTACCGGGACAGAGCACAGATACGCAGTATTTT
TRBV28	TRBJ2-7	NA	NA	CASSLRDPLLANQSSYEQYF	TGTGCCAGCAGTTTGCGGGACCCCCTCCTAGCGAATCAGAGCTCCTACGAGCAGTACTTC
TRBV29-1	TRBJ2-3	NA	TRBD2	CSVGGITSGSGTDTQYF	TGCAGCGTTGGGGGGATTACTAGCGGGAGTGGCACAGATACGCAGTATTTT
TRBV6-6	TRBJ2-3	NA	NA	CALRGGDTDTQYF	TGTGCCCTAAGGGGGGGAGACACAGATACGCAGTATTTT
TRBV30	TRBJ2-7	NA	TRBD2	CAWSVRLAGWHEQYF	TGTGCCTGGAGTGTGCGGCTAGCGGGATGGCACGAGCAGTACTTC
TRBV4-1	TRBJ2-7	NA	NA	CASSQEGTRRSSSYEQYF	TGCGCCAGCAGCCAAGAGGGTACTCGCCGTTCTAGTTCCTACGAGCAGTACTTC
TRBV5-1	TRBJ1-2	NA	NA	CASRNTRRNYGYTF	TGCGCCAGCCGAAACACACGGAGGAACTATGGCTACACCTTC
TRBV9	TRBJ2-5	NA	TRBD2	CASSTSGRAVIETQYF	TGTGCCAGCAGCACTAGCGGGAGGGCCGTTATAGAGACCCAGTACTTC
TRBV7-6	TRBJ2-1	NA	TRBD2	CASSLGREALSYNEQFF	TGTGCCAGCAGCTTAGGGCGGGAGGCCCTCTCCTACAATGAGCAGTTCTTC
TRBV11-2	TRBJ2-7	NA	NA	CASSFQGSNYEQYF	TGTGCCAGCAGCTTTCAGGGTAGTAACTACGAGCAGTACTTC
TRBV7-2	TRBJ2-7	NA	NA	CASSLGSWYEQYF	TGTGCCAGCAGCTTAGGGAGTTGGTACGAGCAGTACTTC
TRBV9	TRBJ2-1	NA	TRBD2	CASSVGPSGGFLTMREQFF	TGTGCCAGCAGCGTAGGTCCTAGCGGGGGCTTTTTGACAATGAGGGAGCAGTTCTTC
TRBV13	TRBJ2-1	NA	NA	CASSFRTGSDNEQFF	TGTGCCAGCAGCTTCCGCACCGGGAGCGACAATGAGCAGTTCTTC
TRBV15	TRBJ2-2	once	NA	CATSRDRTGEGNTGELFF	TGTGCCACCAGCAGAGATCGGACCGGAGAGGGGAACACCGGGGAGCTGTTTTTT
TRBV4-3	TRBJ2-5	NA	TRBD1	CASSQLQGARRETQYF	TGCGCCAGCAGCCAGCTACAGGGGGCCAGGCGAGAGACCCAGTACTTC
TRBV5-1	TRBJ2-1	NA	TRBD2	CASSLSGSPPNEQFF	TGCGCCAGCAGCTTGAGCGGGAGCCCCCCCAATGAGCAGTTCTTC
TRBV6-6	TRBJ2-3	NA	TRBD2	CASRSTWGGGTDTQYF	TGTGCCAGCAGATCAACGTGGGGGGGAGGCACAGATACGCAGTATTTT